Sequencing of this TCR beta chain was carried out in a study of T cells in Graves' hyperthyroidism and ophthalmopathy. Overall study results and limits: The majority of expanded thyroid clonotypes above 0.001 also appeared in blood.

This CDR3 is 13 amino acids long. Trimming took 5 bases from V and 2 from J, leaving 10 bases between them. Germline CDR1 and CDR2: SGHAT and FQNNGV. This clonotype showed up many times. Antigen: not known. Using RNA transcripts as the source, TCR beta CDR3 regions were amplified. First-round RT-PCR targeting the TCR CDR3 was performed with the HTBI primer set. MiXCR, run by TCRdb on the multiplex PCR reads, gives a single entry per CDR3 protein. Here the sample spans 450,000 to 650,000 distinct CDR3 sequences, about a fifth being singletons. The study excluded patients with uncontrolled infection, other autoimmune disease, pregnancy or lactation. Diagnoses were established using clinical symptoms, serum thyroxine and TRAb, thyroid ultrasound and orbital computed tomography.

The chain uses TRBV11-2 and TRBJ2-7; no reliable D call. The material sequenced was blood. The clonotype was recovered from a man younger than 30 with Graves' hyperthyroidism. DNA of the CDR3: TGTGCCAGCAGCCAACTTGCAACCTACGAGCAGTACTTC. It is translated as CASSQLATYEQYF.